The T cell receptor (beta chain) under discussion was sequenced for a study of cytotoxic CD8 clonotypes in ibrutinib-treated CLL. Study information: Patients: more than 10 relapsed/refractory, approximately 15 treatment-naive, 17 IGHV unmutated. On average, each sample had roughly 250,000 productive templates and more than 75,000 productive rearrangements.

From germline, CDR1 is MNHEY and CDR2 SVGAGI. This CDR3 spans 15 amino acids. Trimming took off 0 bases at V and 10 bases at J, with 15 bases between the two ends. Data came from immunoSEQ multiplex PCR; TCRdb stores just in-frame clones and leaves some out. Of 60,000 or so clones listed, approximately 57% are singletons. General study points: The study found baseline clonality above age-matched healthy donors, tracking circulating CD8+ T-cell counts. Clonality increased at ibrutinib response and stayed stable in sustained remission. At progression, however, it fell back toward baseline.

As concerns this clone: Its cognate antigen is unknown.

Sequenced here: PBMCs, sampled after 12 months of ibrutinib treatment. This rearrangement joins TRBV6-5 to TRBJ2-2; a weak D match, TRBD1 (6 bases). The TCR originated in a human donor with chronic lymphocytic leukemia. The CDR3 coding sequence is TGTGCCAGCAGTTACTCGAATTTTCGACAGGAGGAGCTGTTTTTT. This codes for CASSYSNFRQEELFF.